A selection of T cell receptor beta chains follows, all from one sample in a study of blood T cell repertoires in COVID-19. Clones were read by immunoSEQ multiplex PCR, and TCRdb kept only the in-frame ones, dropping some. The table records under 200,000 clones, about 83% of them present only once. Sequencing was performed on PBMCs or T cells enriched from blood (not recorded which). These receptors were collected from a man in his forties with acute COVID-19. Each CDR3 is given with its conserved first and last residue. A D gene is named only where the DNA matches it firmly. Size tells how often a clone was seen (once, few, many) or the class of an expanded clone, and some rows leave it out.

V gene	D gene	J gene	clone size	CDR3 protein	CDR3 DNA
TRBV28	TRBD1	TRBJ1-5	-	CASSFGDRGLQPQHF	TGTGCCAGCAGTTTTGGCGACAGGGGGCTTCAGCCCCAGCATTTT
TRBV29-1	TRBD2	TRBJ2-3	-	CSVRGLVSDTQYF	TGCAGCGTTCGAGGACTAGTATCTGATACGCAGTATTTT
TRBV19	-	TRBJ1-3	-	CASKLGRQLSGNTIYF	TGTGCCAGTAAGTTGGGCCGTCAATTATCTGGAAACACCATATATTTT
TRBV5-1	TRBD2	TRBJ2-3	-	CASSLEVAGVTDTQYF	TGCGCCAGCAGCTTGGAGGTAGCGGGCGTCACAGATACGCAGTATTTT
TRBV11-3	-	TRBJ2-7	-	CASSFGRGYEQYF	TGTGCCAGCAGTTTCGGTAGGGGCTACGAGCAGTACTTC
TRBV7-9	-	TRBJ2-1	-	CASSNAGGGRAFF	TGTGCCAGCAGCAACGCTGGGGGGGGCAGGGCGTTCTTC
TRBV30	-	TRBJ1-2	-	CAWSPNNYGYTF	TGTGCCTGGAGCCCTAACAACTATGGCTACACCTTC
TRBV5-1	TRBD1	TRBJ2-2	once	CASSPTGGNTGELFF	TGCGCCAGCAGTCCTACAGGGGGGAACACCGGGGAGCTGTTTTTT
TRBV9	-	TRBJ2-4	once	CASRASVTKNIQYF	TGTGCCAGCAGGGCCTCAGTAACCAAAAACATTCAGTACTTC
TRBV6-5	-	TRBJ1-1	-	CASSSLYRDTEAFF	TGTGCCAGCAGTTCCCTCTATCGGGACACTGAAGCTTTCTTT
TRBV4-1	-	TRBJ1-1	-	CASRNRAAQGTEAFF	TGCGCCAGCAGAAACCGGGCCGCCCAGGGCACTGAAGCTTTCTTT
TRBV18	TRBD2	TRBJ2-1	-	CASSPPSTSGRGNEQFF	TGTGCCAGCTCACCCCCTAGTACTAGCGGGAGGGGAAATGAGCAGTTCTTC
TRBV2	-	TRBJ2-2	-	CASTGQYGELFF	TGTGCCAGCACCGGACAGTACGGGGAGCTGTTTTTT
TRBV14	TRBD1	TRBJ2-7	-	CASAGTVPYEQYF	TGTGCCAGCGCTGGGACAGTCCCCTACGAGCAGTACTTC
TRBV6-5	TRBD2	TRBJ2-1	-	CASKPGLATYNEQFF	TGTGCCAGCAAACCGGGACTAGCGACCTACAATGAGCAGTTCTTC
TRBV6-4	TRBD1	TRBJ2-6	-	CASSEPGQGPSGANVLTF	TGTGCCAGCAGTGAGCCGGGACAGGGACCCTCTGGGGCCAACGTCCTGACTTTC
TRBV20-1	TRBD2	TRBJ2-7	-	CSASNSGRYYEQYF	TGCAGTGCTAGTAATAGCGGGAGGTACTACGAGCAGTACTTC
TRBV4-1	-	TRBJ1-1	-	CASSQGAPGYTEAFF	TGCGCCAGCAGCCAAGGAGCCCCAGGATACACTGAAGCTTTCTTT
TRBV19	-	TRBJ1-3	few	CATSGNTIYF	TGTGCCACCTCCGGAAACACCATATATTTT
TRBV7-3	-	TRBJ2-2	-	CASSLPGSGELFF	TGTGCCAGCAGCCTACCGGGAAGCGGGGAGCTGTTTTTT
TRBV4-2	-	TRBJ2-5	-	CASSPGGAKWETQYF	TGTGCCAGCAGCCCTGGAGGCGCCAAGTGGGAGACCCAGTACTTC
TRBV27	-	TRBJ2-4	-	CASRLLTQGKNIQYF	TGTGCCAGCAGGCTACTGACTCAAGGCAAAAACATTCAGTACTTC
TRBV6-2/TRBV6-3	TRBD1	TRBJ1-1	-	CASSWTDRGRNTEAFF	TGTGCCAGCAGTTGGACGGACAGGGGCCGGAACACTGAAGCTTTCTTT
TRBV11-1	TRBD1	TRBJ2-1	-	CASARSKGGPYNEQFF	TGTGCCAGCGCCCGCTCCAAAGGGGGCCCCTACAATGAGCAGTTCTTC
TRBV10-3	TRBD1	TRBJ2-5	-	CAIRGTQTGQETQYF	TGTGCCATCAGGGGAACCCAGACAGGGCAAGAGACCCAGTACTTC
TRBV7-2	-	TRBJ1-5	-	CASSLGGVKPQHF	TGTGCCAGCAGCTTAGGGGGCGTAAAGCCCCAGCATTTT
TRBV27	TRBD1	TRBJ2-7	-	CASSLSQGGYEQYF	TGTGCCAGCAGTCTCTCACAGGGGGGCTACGAGCAGTACTTC
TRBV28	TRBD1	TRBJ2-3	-	CAGGLDRGRDTQYF	TGTGCCGGGGGTCTAGACAGGGGGCGGGATACGCAGTATTTT
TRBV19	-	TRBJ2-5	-	CASSPGMGETQYF	TGTGCCAGTAGTCCCGGGATGGGGGAGACCCAGTACTTC
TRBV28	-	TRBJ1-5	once	CASSDSNQPQHF	TGTGCCAGCAGTGACTCTAATCAGCCCCAGCATTTT
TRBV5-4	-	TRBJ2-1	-	CASSRSGGTDEQFF	TGTGCCAGCAGCCGGAGCGGAGGGACGGATGAGCAGTTCTTC
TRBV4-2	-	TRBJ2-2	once	CASSGSTGELFF	TGTGCCAGCAGCGGGAGTACCGGGGAGCTGTTTTTT
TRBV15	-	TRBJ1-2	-	CATSRDGVDGYTF	TGTGCCACCAGCAGAGACGGGGTTGATGGCTACACCTTC
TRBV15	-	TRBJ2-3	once	CATSIRQSSTDTQYF	TGTGCCACCAGCATCCGACAGTCTAGCACAGATACGCAGTATTTT
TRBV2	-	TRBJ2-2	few	CASSTRQTTGELFF	TGTGCCAGCAGTACTCGACAAACCACCGGGGAGCTGTTTTTT
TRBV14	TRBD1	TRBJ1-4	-	CASSRMNRGGEKLFF	TGTGCCAGCAGCCGAATGAACAGGGGGGGGGAAAAACTGTTTTTT
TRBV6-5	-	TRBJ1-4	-	CASSYGQNEKLFF	TGTGCCAGCAGCTACGGACAAAATGAAAAACTGTTTTTT
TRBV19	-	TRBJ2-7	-	CASSIFLGATYEQYF	TGTGCCAGTAGTATCTTCTTAGGGGCCACCTACGAGCAGTACTTC
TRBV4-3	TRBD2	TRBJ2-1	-	CASSQVTSGHNEQFF	TGCGCCAGCAGCCAAGTGACTAGCGGCCACAATGAGCAGTTCTTC
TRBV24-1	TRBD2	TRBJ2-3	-	CATSDSLAYGDTQYF	TGTGCCACCAGTGATTCACTAGCGTATGGAGATACGCAGTATTTT
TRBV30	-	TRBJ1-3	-	CAWSKTRISGNTIYF	TGTGCCTGGAGTAAGACTAGAATCTCTGGAAACACCATATATTTT
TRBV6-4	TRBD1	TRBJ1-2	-	CASRTGDGYGYTF	TGTGCCAGCAGAACAGGGGACGGCTATGGCTACACCTTC
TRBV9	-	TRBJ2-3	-	CASSPGGASADTQYF	TGTGCCAGCAGCCCTGGGGGGGCCAGCGCAGATACGCAGTATTTT
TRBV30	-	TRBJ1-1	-	CAWVGTLNTEAFF	TGTGCCTGGGTCGGGACTCTGAACACTGAAGCTTTCTTT
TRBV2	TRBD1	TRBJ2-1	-	CASMGVDRVSEQFF	TGTGCCAGCATGGGCGTGGACAGGGTTAGTGAGCAGTTCTTC
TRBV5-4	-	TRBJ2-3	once	CASSLWQGLGDTQYF	TGTGCCAGCAGCTTGTGGCAGGGCCTCGGAGATACGCAGTATTTT